The 6 T cell receptor beta chains listed next were all sequenced from one sample in a study of T cells in Graves' hyperthyroidism and ophthalmopathy. The investigators amplified TCR beta CDR3 regions from RNA transcripts. In the first-round RT-PCR of the TCR CDR3, the HTBI primer set was used. A single record per CDR3 protein comes from TCRdb applying MiXCR to the multiplex PCR reads. The table includes a few hundred thousand distinct CDR3 sequences, roughly 15% detected once. Sequenced material: blood. The origin of the receptors is a woman aged 18-35 years with Graves' hyperthyroidism.

This clonotype was picked up a small number of times. The rearrangement links TRBV29-1 to TRBJ2-5; 12 positions match TRBD2. Germline CDR1 is SQVTM and CDR2 is ANQGSEA. Trimming at V came to 4 bases and at J to 8 bases, leaving 8 bases not matched to a gene. This CDR3 is built from 14 residues. The CDR3 DNA reads TGCAGCGTTGCTCTGACTAGCGGGAGTTTTACCCAGTACTTC. Translation: CSVALTSGSFTQYF.

The table lists this clonotype with a few counts. A read error is possible here, since a much larger clone lies one base away. The rearrangement joins TRBV7-2 to TRBJ2-1, with 10 bases fitting TRBD2. Germline V gene lookup returns CDR1 SGHTA and CDR2 FQGNSA. The CDR3 loop spans 15 amino acids. CDR3 residues: CASSSPSGRTNEQLF. CDR3 in DNA: TGTGCCAGCAGCTCGCCTAGCGGGAGAACGAATGAGCAGCTCTTC. The variable domain in full, with the rest retrieved from reference TRBV7-2 and TRBJ2-1, is GAGVSQSPSNKVTEKGKDVELRCDPISGHTALYWYRQSLGQGLEFLIYFQGNSAPDKSGLPSDRFSAERTGGSVSTLTIQRTQQEDSAVYLCASSSPSGRTNEQLFGPGTRLTVL.

This clonotype was seen many times. The chain is built from TRBV11-2 and TRBJ2-3; D is possibly TRBD2 (6 bases). CDR1 and CDR2 from the germline V gene are SGHAT and FQNNGV. Trimming pared 2 bases from V and 4 bases from J, leaving 22 bases between. The CDR3 spans 18 residues. The CDR3 loop is CASSLRVSRASASDTQYF. The CDR3 DNA reads TGTGCCAGCAGCTTACGCGTAAGCAGGGCTAGCGCATCAGATACGCAGTATTTT.

Ten or more counts support this clonotype. The CDR3 DNA reads TGTGCCATCAGTTCCGGGACTGAGAACACTGAAGCTTTCTTT. This encodes CAISSGTENTEAFF. This chain uses TRBV10-3 with TRBJ1-1; perhaps TRBD1 as D (5 bases). The CDR3 is made up of 14 amino acids. Germline loops: CDR1 ENHRY, CDR2 SYGVKD. V lost 5 bases to trimming and J lost 1 base, with 11 bases between them.

This clonotype came up many times. This rearrangement joins TRBV20-1 to TRBJ2-3; 11 nucleotides agree with TRBD2. Germline V CDR1 and CDR2: DFQATT, SNEGSKA (reference sequence). Trimming took 0 bases from V and 14 from J; bases not matched to a gene: 10. This CDR3 has 14 amino acids. This chain's CDR3 is CSARDIAGGPQGYF. The CDR3 nucleotides are TGCAGTGCTAGAGATATAGCGGGAGGGCCTCAGGGGTATTTT.

This clonotype showed up many times. V and J are TRBV28 and TRBJ2-3; 7 bases agree with TRBD1. V lost 5 bases to trimming and J lost 2 bases; unmatched junction nucleotides: 4. The CDR3 covers 14 residues. Germline CDR1 reads MDHEN; CDR2 reads SYDVKM. The CDR3 here is CASSRDRVTDTQYF. The DNA of the CDR3 is TGTGCCAGCAGTCGAGACAGGGTCACAGATACGCAGTATTTT.